This TCR beta chain was identified in a study of T cells in Graves' hyperthyroidism and ophthalmopathy. Points from the study as a whole: The majority of expanded thyroid clonotypes above 0.001 also appeared in blood.

TCR beta CDR3 regions were amplified from RNA. The HTBI primer set drove a first-round RT-PCR of the TCR CDR3. TCRdb reanalysed the multiplex PCR reads using MiXCR and keeps one entry per CDR3 protein. Among hundreds of thousands of distinct CDR3 sequences listed, roughly 15% were seen once. Exclusion followed for patients with uncontrolled infection, other autoimmune disease, pregnancy or lactation. On this clonotype: As yet, its antigen is unknown.

The CDR3 contains 13 residues. Trimming removed 0 bases at V and 10 bases at J, with 12 bases between. The clonotype comes from a woman under 30 with Graves' hyperthyroidism. Specimen: blood. The chain has TRBV12-3 or TRBV12-4 and TRBJ1-1; D possibly corresponds to TRBD1 (6 bases). This CDR3 is CASSLAGHRVAFF. The CDR3 nucleotides are TGTGCCAGCAGTTTAGCGGGGCACAGGGTAGCTTTCTTT.